This passage covers 25 T cell receptor beta chains from one sample sequenced in a study of cytomegalovirus exposure and HLA in healthy donors. The PCR contained 60 Vbeta and 13 Jbeta primers. Using immunoSEQ multiplex PCR, the repertoire was profiled, and TCRdb retains in-frame clones only, with some absent. The table lists roughly 90,000 clones, 80% of them singletons. The sequencing input was PBMCs. The receptors here all came from a man aged 25-45 years in good health and CMV-seronegative.

The chain has TRBV27 and TRBJ1-1, with 8 positions matching TRBD1. This CDR3 comprises 14 residues. CDR1 and CDR2 (germline): MNHEY, SMNVEV (reference sequence). V trimming: 3 bases; J trimming: 6 bases; junction bases outside the gene matches: 6. In nucleotides, the CDR3 is TGTGCCAGCAGTTTCAGGGGGCTTGGCGCTGAAGCTTTCTTT. Translating it yields CASSFRGLGAEAFF.

This clone was counted between two and nine times. The gene calls are TRBV5-4 and TRBJ2-1; perhaps TRBD2 as D (6 bases). Trimming pared 0 bases from V and 5 bases from J, leaving 15 bases between. The CDR3 extends over 16 amino acids. From germline, CDR1 is SGHNT and CDR2 YYREEE (reference sequence). This CDR3 is CASSLAVLRDHNEQFF. The CDR3 DNA follows: TGTGCCAGCAGCTTGGCCGTCTTGCGGGACCACAATGAGCAGTTCTTC.

The rearrangement joins TRBV2 to TRBJ1-1, with D perhaps matching TRBD1 (6 bases). V lost 6 bases and J 3 bases, leaving 11 bases between the germline ends. The CDR3 is 13 amino acids. Germline-derived CDR1 and CDR2 are SNHLY and FYNNEI. The CDR3 nucleotides are TGTGCCAGCAGCGGACAGTTGGACACTGAAGCTTTCTTT. Its translation: CASSGQLDTEAFF.

The chain recombines TRBV15 with TRBJ1-1; TRBD1 matches 8 bases. Germline CDR1 LNHNV, CDR2 YYDKDF (reference sequence). The CDR3 runs 13 residues. Unmatched junction bases numbered 2, after V lost 5 bases and J lost 3 bases. The CDR3 here is CATSDRGYTEAFF. CDR3 bases: TGTGCCACCAGCGACAGGGGATACACTGAAGCTTTCTTT.

The chain has TRBV7-2 and TRBJ1-1; D unclear. The germline CDR1 and CDR2 sequences are SGHTA and FQGNSA. Trimming shortened V by 2 bases and J by 1 base, and 11 bases separated the two germline ends. This CDR3 is built from 15 residues. CDR3 protein: CASSLSHTENTEAFF. The CDR3 nucleotides are TGTGCCAGCAGCTTAAGTCATACAGAGAACACTGAAGCTTTCTTT.

This chain uses TRBV15 with TRBJ1-5, with 8 nucleotides matching TRBD1. V lost 5 bases to trimming and J lost 3 bases; unmatched junction nucleotides: 3. The CDR3 is 14 residues long. The V gene's germline CDR1 is LNHNV and CDR2 YYDKDF (reference sequence). CDR3 bases: TGTGCCACCAGCTGGGACAGGTCCAATCAGCCCCAGCATTTT. Its protein product is CATSWDRSNQPQHF.

The rearrangement uses TRBV13 and TRBJ2-5, with TRBD2 identical over 12 bases. This CDR3 region has 18 residues. V was pared by 5 bases and J by 0 bases, with 10 bases of the junction left unmatched. Germline CDR1 PRHDT, CDR2 FYEKMQ (reference sequence). As DNA, the CDR3 is TGTGCCAGCAGCCCTAGTCCCCGGACTAGCGGGAACCAAGAGACCCAGTACTTC. Its protein product is CASSPSPRTSGNQETQYF.

The chain has TRBV15 and TRBJ2-7, with TRBD2 matching over 10 bases. Germline CDR1 reads LNHNV; CDR2 reads YYDKDF (reference sequence). This CDR3 is 18 amino acids long. The J segment lost 5 bases and the V segment lost 1 base, leaving 14 bases of the junction unmatched. CDR3 coding DNA: TGTGCCACCAGCAGAGGGTGGACACTAGCGGGATATATAGACGAGCAGTACTTC. It codes for CATSRGWTLAGYIDEQYF.

The V call is TRBV7-9, the J call TRBJ2-1; TRBD2 matches at 11 bases. The CDR3 has 15 residues. The germline V gene has CDR1 SEHNR and CDR2 FQNEAQ (reference sequence). J gave up 4 bases and V 8 bases, and 7 bases lay outside the gene matches. CDR3 nucleotides: TGTGCCAGCCTGACCTGGACTAGCGGGTACAATGAGCAGTTCTTC. Translated, it gives CASLTWTSGYNEQFF.

CDR3 DNA: TGCGCCTCCCGGGGGCAGGCGGGGGGGCCTTTAAGTGAGCAGTTCTTC. Its protein is CASRGQAGGPLSEQFF. The rearrangement joins TRBV5-1 to TRBJ2-1, with 9 positions matching TRBD2. Germline CDR1 and CDR2: SGHRS and YFSETQ. This CDR3 spans 16 amino acids. Trimming removed 10 bases from V and 9 bases from J; junction bases left unmatched: 20.

This chain links TRBV7-3 with TRBJ2-7; TRBD2 agrees at 12 bases. The ends lost 3 bases at V and 2 bases at J; junction bases unmatched: 2. Germline CDR1 reads SGHTA; CDR2 reads FQGTGA. The CDR3 covers 15 residues. CDR3 in DNA: TGTGCCAGCAGCTTTCTAGCGGGGGGGCCCTACGAGCAGTACTTC. As protein: CASSFLAGGPYEQYF.

The chain couples TRBV5-1 to TRBJ2-7, with TRBD2 matching over 7 bases. Germline V lookup: CDR1 SGHRS, CDR2 YFSETQ. The CDR3 has 15 amino acids. J gave up 3 bases and V 2 bases, and 8 bases lay outside the gene matches. DNA of the CDR3: TGCGCCAGCAGCTTCGATGGCGGGAGCAGCTACGAGCAGTACTTC. Protein product: CASSFDGGSSYEQYF.

Only one count was recorded for this clone. The chain combines TRBV10-3 with TRBJ2-7; 7 nucleotides align to TRBD2. The V and J ends lost 0 bases and 1 base, in that order; junction bases with no gene match: 0. Germline CDR1 ENHRY, CDR2 SYGVKD. The CDR3 loop spans 14 amino acids. The DNA for the CDR3 is TGTGCCATCAGTGAGTCGCGGGGGTCCTACGAGCAGTACTTC. It codes for CAISESRGSYEQYF.

The chain recombines TRBV4-2 with TRBJ2-7, with a weak D call TRBD2 (7 bases). Per germline, CDR1 LGHNA and CDR2 YNFKEQ. The CDR3 length is 16 residues. The V end lost 5 bases, the J end lost 0 bases, and 17 bases lay between the germline ends. In DNA, the CDR3 is TGTGCCAGCAGCGTCGAACAGGGCGGGGGCTCCTACGAGCAGTACTTC. Its translation: CASSVEQGGGSYEQYF.

The chain employs TRBV10-1 and TRBJ1-1; D remains ambiguous. The V and J ends lost 7 bases and 3 bases respectively, with 15 bases between them. CDR3 length equals 14 residues. Germline loops: CDR1 WNHNN, CDR2 SYGVQD (reference sequence). CDR3 in DNA: TGCGCCAGCACTGAAAATGTGGGCTACACTGAAGCTTTCTTT. Its translation is CASTENVGYTEAFF.

The rearrangement joins TRBV30 to TRBJ1-1, with D possibly being TRBD1 (5 bases). The CDR3 has 13 amino acids. Germline loops: CDR1 GTSNPN, CDR2 SVGIG (reference sequence). The CDR3 here is CASKAGINTEAFF. As DNA, the CDR3 is TGTGCAAGCAAGGCAGGGATCAACACTGAAGCTTTCTTT.

This clone was seen a single time. The V and J genes are TRBV28 and TRBJ2-7, with 7 positions matching TRBD2. The CDR3 has 13 residues. The germline V gene has CDR1 MDHEN and CDR2 SYDVKM. The V segment lost 4 bases and the J segment 13 bases; nucleotides outside the gene matches: 13. The CDR3 nucleotides read TGTGCCAGCAGTTACAACGATGGGAGGGAGGGCTACTTC. Its translation: CASSYNDGREGYF. Looking up the rest from reference TRBV28 and TRBJ2-7 gives the full variable domain: DVKVTQSSRYLVKRTGEKVFLECVQDMDHENMFWYRQDPGLGLRLIYFSYDVKMKEKGDIPEGYSVSREKKERFSLILESASTNQTSMYLCASSYNDGREGYFGPGTRLTVT.

V usage is TRBV7-9 and J usage is TRBJ1-4; 9 bases line up with TRBD1. With 4 bases clipped from V and 6 bases from J, the junction kept 3 bases outside the gene matches. The CDR3 covers 14 residues. CDR1 SEHNR and CDR2 FQNEAQ come from the germline V gene (reference sequence). The CDR3 spells CASSWTGDHEKLFF. The CDR3 DNA is TGTGCCAGCAGCTGGACAGGGGACCATGAAAAACTGTTTTTT. The variable domain in full, completed from reference TRBV7-9 and TRBJ1-4, reads DTGVSQNPRHKITKRGQNVTFRCDPISEHNRLYWYRQTLGQGPEFLTYFQNEAQLEKSRLLSDRFSAERPKGSFSTLEIQRTEQGDSAMYLCASSWTGDHEKLFFGSGTQLSVL.

This clone has a handful of counts. The chain has TRBV2 and TRBJ2-2, with TRBD2 matching over 8 bases. The CDR3 covers 15 residues. Trimming cost V 4 bases and J 7 bases; bases outside gene matches: 8. The germline gives CDR1 SNHLY, CDR2 FYNNEI. DNA of the CDR3: TGTGCCAGCAGTGGAGAGCGGGGGCCCTACGGGGAGCTGTTTTTT. Translating gives CASSGERGPYGELFF.

The V and J genes are TRBV10-2 and TRBJ2-4; 8 bases are a match to TRBD2. V was pared by 3 bases and J by 1 base, with 8 bases of the junction left unmatched. The germline V gene has CDR1 WSHSY and CDR2 SAAADI. This CDR3 contains 17 residues. The CDR3 sequence is CASSDGVGGRAKNIQYF. The CDR3 DNA reads TGCGCCAGCAGTGATGGGGTAGGCGGGAGGGCCAAAAACATTCAGTACTTC.

V is TRBV27 and J is TRBJ1-1; D gene uncertain. Trimming stripped 6 bases from V and 4 bases from J, with 9 bases between. The germline V gene encodes CDR1 MNHEY and CDR2 SMNVEV (reference sequence). This CDR3 is built from 12 residues. CDR3 protein: CASSPGGTEAFF. The CDR3 nucleotides read TGTGCCAGCAGCCCTGGCGGCACTGAAGCTTTCTTT.

The chain recombines TRBV5-5 with TRBJ1-6; 7 bases map to TRBD1. The CDR3 has 14 residues. CDR1 and CDR2 from the germline V gene are SGHKS and YYEKEE (reference sequence). Germline trimming cut 3 bases from V and 7 bases from J; bases unmatched to any gene: 4. CDR3 coding DNA: TGTGCCAGCAGCTCCGGGACAGTGAATTCACCCCTCCACTTT. It encodes CASSSGTVNSPLHF.

Comment on this clone: A far more abundant clone sits one base away, making this likely a read error. The CDR3 nucleotides are TGTGCCAGCAGCCCCCGGACTAGCGGGTACGCACAAGAGACCCAGTACTTC. This translates into CASSPRTSGYAQETQYF. The J gene is TRBJ2-5, the V gene TRBV7-9; 11 bases are shared with TRBD2. The CDR3 runs to 17 residues. Per germline, CDR1 SEHNR and CDR2 FQNEAQ (reference sequence). V lost 5 bases, J lost 2 bases, and 10 bases stayed unmatched.

The gene calls are TRBV4-3 and TRBJ2-7, with D possibly matching TRBD1 (5 bases). V lost 1 base to trimming and J lost 3 bases, with 13 bases between them. The CDR3 length is 15 residues. Germline CDR1 and CDR2: LGHNA and YSLEER. In nucleotides, the CDR3 is TGCGCCAGCAGCCAAGGCAGGGAATCTGGCTACGAGCAGTACTTC. Protein sequence: CASSQGRESGYEQYF.

The rearrangement uses TRBV5-1 and TRBJ2-7; the match to TRBD1 covers 9 bases. Trimming cost V 1 base and J 3 bases; bases outside gene matches: 2. The CDR3 is 14 residues long. Germline V CDR1 and CDR2: SGHRS, YFSETQ. The CDR3 region has the DNA TGCGCCAGCAGCTTGACAGGGGGCATCTACGAGCAGTACTTC. It codes for CASSLTGGIYEQYF.